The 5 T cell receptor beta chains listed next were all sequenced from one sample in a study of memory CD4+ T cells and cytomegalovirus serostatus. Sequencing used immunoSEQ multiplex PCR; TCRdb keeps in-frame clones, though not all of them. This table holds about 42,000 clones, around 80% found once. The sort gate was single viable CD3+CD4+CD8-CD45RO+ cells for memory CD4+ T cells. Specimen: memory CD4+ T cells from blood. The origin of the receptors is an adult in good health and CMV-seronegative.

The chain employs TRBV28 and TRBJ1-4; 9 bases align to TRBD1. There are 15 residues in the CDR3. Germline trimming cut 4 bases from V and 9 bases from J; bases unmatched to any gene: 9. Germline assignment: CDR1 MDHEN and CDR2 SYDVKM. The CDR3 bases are TGTGCCAGCAGTTCCCAGGGACAGGGAGCTCAAAAACTGTTTTTT. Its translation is CASSSQGQGAQKLFF.

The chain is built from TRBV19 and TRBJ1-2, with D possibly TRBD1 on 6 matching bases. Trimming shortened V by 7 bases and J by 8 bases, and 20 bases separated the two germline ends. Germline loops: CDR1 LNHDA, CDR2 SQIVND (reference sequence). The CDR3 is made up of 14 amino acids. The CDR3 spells CASTHRGRESGYTF. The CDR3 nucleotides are TGTGCCAGTACCCACCGGGGGCGGGAGAGCGGCTACACCTTC.

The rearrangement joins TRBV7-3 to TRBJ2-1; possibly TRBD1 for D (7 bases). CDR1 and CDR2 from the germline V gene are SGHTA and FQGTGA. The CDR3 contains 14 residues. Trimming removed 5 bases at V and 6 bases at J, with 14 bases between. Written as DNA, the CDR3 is TGTGCCAGCAGCCGATCAGGGGGGCCCAATGAGCAGTTCTTC. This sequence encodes CASSRSGGPNEQFF.

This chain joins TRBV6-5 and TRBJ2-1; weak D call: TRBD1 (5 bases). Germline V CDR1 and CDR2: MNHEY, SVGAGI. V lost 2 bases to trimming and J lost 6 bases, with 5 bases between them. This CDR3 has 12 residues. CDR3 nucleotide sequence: TGTGCCAGCAGTTACAGGGGCAATGAGCAGTTCTTC. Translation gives CASSYRGNEQFF.

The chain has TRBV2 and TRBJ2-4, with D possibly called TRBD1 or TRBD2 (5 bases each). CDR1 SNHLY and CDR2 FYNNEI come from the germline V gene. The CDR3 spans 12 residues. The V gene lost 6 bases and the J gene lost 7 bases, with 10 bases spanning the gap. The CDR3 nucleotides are TGTGCCAGCAGCAGGGACCGCAACATTCAGTACTTC. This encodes CASSRDRNIQYF.